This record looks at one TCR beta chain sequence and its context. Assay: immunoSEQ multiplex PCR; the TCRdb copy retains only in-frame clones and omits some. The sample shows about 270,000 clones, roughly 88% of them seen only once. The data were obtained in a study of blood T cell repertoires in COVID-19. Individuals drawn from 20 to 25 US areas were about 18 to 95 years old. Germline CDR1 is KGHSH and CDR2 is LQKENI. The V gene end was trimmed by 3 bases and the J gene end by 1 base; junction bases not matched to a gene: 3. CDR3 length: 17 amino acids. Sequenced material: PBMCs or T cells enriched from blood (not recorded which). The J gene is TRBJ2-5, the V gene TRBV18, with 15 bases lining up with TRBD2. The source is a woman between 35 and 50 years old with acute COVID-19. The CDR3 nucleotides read TGTGCCAGCTCACCTCGGACTAGCGGGAGGGCCCAAGAGACCCAGTACTTC. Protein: CASSPRTSGRAQETQYF.